The next 15 T cell receptor beta chains were all read from a single sample in a study of control samples from healthy donors and cancer patients. Repertoires were generated with immunoSEQ multiplex PCR, while TCRdb's copy carries only in-frame clones and drops some. The sample includes some 250,000 clones, almost 85% of them seen just once. The source material was PBMCs. These receptors all come from an older woman with lung cancer.

The V gene is TRBV7-2, the J gene TRBJ2-2; D is uncertain. Trimming stripped 2 bases from V and 1 base from J, with 5 bases between. The CDR3 runs 14 residues. Germline V gives CDR1 SGHTA, CDR2 FQGNSA. CDR3 sequence: CASSLRRNTGELFF. The DNA of the CDR3 is TGTGCCAGCAGCTTACGGCGGAACACCGGGGAGCTGTTTTTT.

The rearrangement joins TRBV3-1 (or the pseudogene TRBV3-2) to TRBJ1-5; 8 bases are shared with TRBD1. This CDR3 is 14 amino acids long. The V and J ends lost 4 bases and 4 bases, in that order; junction bases with no gene match: 3. Looked up from germline, CDR1 is LGHDT and CDR2 is YNNKEL (reference sequence). CDR3 residues: CASSRGQVNQPQHF. The CDR3 DNA reads TGTGCCAGCAGCCGGGGACAGGTTAATCAGCCCCAGCATTTT.

This clone was seen just once. The same CDR3 arises from other DNA sequences in this sample as well. V is TRBV3-1 (or the pseudogene TRBV3-2) and J is TRBJ2-7; D not resolved. The V end was cut by 2 bases, the J end by 3 bases, with 2 bases between. Germline CDR1 LGHDT, CDR2 YNNKEL (reference sequence). This CDR3 has 11 amino acids. CDR3 coding DNA: TGTGCCAGCAGCCAATTCTACGAGCAGTACTTC. Translating it yields CASSQFYEQYF.

V gene TRBV28 combines with J gene TRBJ2-4, with a weak D call TRBD2 (6 bases). Germline values: CDR1 MDHEN, CDR2 SYDVKM. The CDR3 spans 12 residues. Trimming removed 4 bases from V and 8 bases from J, with 9 bases in between. CDR3 bases: TGTGCCAGCAGTTGGGGGGAAGACATTCAGTACTTC. The encoded protein is CASSWGEDIQYF.

This clone has more than one count but fewer than ten. The chain employs TRBV7-8 and TRBJ2-1; D is uncertain. V lost 1 base and J 0 bases, leaving 4 bases between the germline ends. Germline CDR1 and CDR2: SGHVS and FQNEAQ. This CDR3 has 14 residues. CDR3 protein: CASSLVDSYNEQFF. In nucleotides, the CDR3 is TGTGCCAGCAGCTTAGTCGACTCCTACAATGAGCAGTTCTTC.

The chain couples TRBV28 to TRBJ2-1; TRBD2 matches at 11 bases. J lost 9 bases, V lost 2 bases, and 9 bases had no gene match. CDR3 length: 16 residues. Germline V gene data show CDR1 as MDHEN and CDR2 as SYDVKM. Written as DNA, the CDR3 is TGTGCCAGCAGTTTAGTGGGGTTTAGCGGGAGGGGTGAGCAGTTCTTC. This codes for CASSLVGFSGRGEQFF.

V is TRBV18 and J is TRBJ1-2, with TRBD1 matching 7 bases. The CDR3 runs to 17 residues. Germline assignment: CDR1 KGHSH and CDR2 LQKENI. Losses at the gene ends were 2 bases for V and 6 bases for J; bases not matched to a gene: 15. CDR3 protein: CASSPSWDSPQIHGYTF. The CDR3 nucleotides are TGTGCCAGCTCACCATCCTGGGACAGTCCCCAAATCCATGGCTACACCTTC.

The rearrangement joins TRBV27 to TRBJ1-1; the D gene is possibly TRBD1 (5 bases). CDR3 length: 15 residues. Germline CDR1 is MNHEY and CDR2 is SMNVEV (reference sequence). V was clipped by 2 bases and J by 4 bases, with 14 bases between them. CDR3 in amino acids: CASSLNRGSSTEAFF. In DNA, the CDR3 is TGTGCCAGCAGTTTAAATCGGGGGTCGAGCACTGAAGCTTTCTTT.

The chain links TRBV5-1 to TRBJ2-3, with TRBD2 as a possible D gene (6 bases). The CDR3 length is 17 residues. Germline V gene data show CDR1 as SGHRS and CDR2 as YFSETQ. Trimming left V 0 bases short and J 1 base short, with 15 bases between. CDR3 DNA sequence: TGCGCCAGCAGCTTGGGGAGCGCGGGATCAGGCACAGATACGCAGTATTTT. Amino acid sequence: CASSLGSAGSGTDTQYF.

A single count supports this clone. At the DNA level, this CDR3 is encoded by other sequences in the same sample as well. The rearrangement links TRBV2 to TRBJ2-1; D is unclear. The CDR3 contains 11 residues. The germline CDR1 and CDR2 sequences are SNHLY and FYNNEI. Trimming shortened V by 8 bases and J by 4 bases, and 6 bases separated the two germline ends. The CDR3 DNA follows: TGTGCCAGCTCCGGGTACAATGAGCAGTTCTTC. Its translation is CASSGYNEQFF.

The chain links TRBV29-1 to TRBJ1-1; D remains ambiguous. The germline V and J ends were trimmed by 3 bases and 2 bases, with 10 bases remaining between them. CDR1 and CDR2 from the germline V gene are SQVTM and ANQGSEA. The CDR3 consists of 13 residues. CDR3 DNA sequence: TGCAGCGTTGATTTGGAGGCAAACACTGAAGCTTTCTTT. Its translation: CSVDLEANTEAFF.

About this clone itself: Other DNA sequences in the same sample also yield this CDR3. This chain connects TRBV18 to TRBJ1-5, with TRBD1 as a possible D gene (5 bases). V dropped 3 bases and J dropped 1 base, with 7 bases sitting between them. CDR1 KGHSH and CDR2 LQKENI come from the germline V gene. This CDR3 is 14 amino acids long. This CDR3 reads CASSPQGSNQPQHF. The CDR3 DNA sequence: TGTGCCAGCTCACCCCAGGGAAGCAATCAGCCCCAGCATTTT.

The chain couples TRBV5-1 to TRBJ2-3, with TRBD2 as a possible D gene (5 bases). The CDR3 is 13 residues long. Trimming left V 2 bases short and J 6 bases short, with 10 bases between. Germline lookup yields CDR1 SGHRS and CDR2 YFSETQ. The DNA of the CDR3 is TGCGCCAGCAGCTTCTCGGGGTTGGATACGCAGTATTTT. Translating gives CASSFSGLDTQYF.

V is TRBV6-5 and J is TRBJ2-7; no clear D gene. V was shortened by 2 bases and J by 7 bases, with 15 bases between the two germline ends. CDR3 length equals 14 residues. Germline V gene sequence: CDR1 MNHEY, CDR2 SVGAGI. The CDR3 reads CASSYGQKLREQYF. DNA for the CDR3: TGTGCCAGCAGTTACGGCCAGAAGCTGAGGGAGCAGTACTTC.

About this clone: This could be a read error, since a much larger clone is one nucleotide away. Other DNA sequences in this specimen translate into the identical CDR3. The chain employs TRBV18 and TRBJ1-1; TRBD1 aligns across 7 bases. V was pared by 1 base and J by 5 bases, with 13 bases of the junction left unmatched. Germline CDR1 is KGHSH and CDR2 is LQKENI. The CDR3 has 17 residues. Here the CDR3 DNA reads TGTGCCAGCTCACCACTGGCAAGGGGGCTAAGCTATACTGAAGCTTTCTTT. This sequence encodes CASSPLARGLSYTEAFF.